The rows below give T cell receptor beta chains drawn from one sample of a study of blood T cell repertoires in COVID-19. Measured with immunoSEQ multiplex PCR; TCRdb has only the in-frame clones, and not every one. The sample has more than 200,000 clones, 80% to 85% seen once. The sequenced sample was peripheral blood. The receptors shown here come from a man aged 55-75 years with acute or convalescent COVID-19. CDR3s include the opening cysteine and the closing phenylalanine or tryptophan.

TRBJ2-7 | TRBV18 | CASSPASRQTYEQYF
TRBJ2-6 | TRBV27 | CASSLSGANVLTF
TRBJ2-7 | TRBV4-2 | CASSPGEGGRYEQYF
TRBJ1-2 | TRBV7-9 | CASSILWGRGTSNYGYTF
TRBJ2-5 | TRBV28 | CASQSGERETQYF
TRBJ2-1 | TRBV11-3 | CASSPISGSDEQFF
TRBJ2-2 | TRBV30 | CAWSAAGSTGELFF
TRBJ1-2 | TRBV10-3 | CAISGRGQHNYGYTF
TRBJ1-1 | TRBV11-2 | CASSFTQGGVRAFF
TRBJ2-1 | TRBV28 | CASSSWSGGLGNEQFF
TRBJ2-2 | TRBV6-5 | CASSYSASGGELFF
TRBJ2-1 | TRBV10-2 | CASSELGHNEQFF
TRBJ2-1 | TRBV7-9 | CASTFGAGGNEQFF
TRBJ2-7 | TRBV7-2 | CASSRFSSWQYF
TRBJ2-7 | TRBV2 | CASRLGLKGYEQYF
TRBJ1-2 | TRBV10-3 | CAISGQPGQGMGGYTF